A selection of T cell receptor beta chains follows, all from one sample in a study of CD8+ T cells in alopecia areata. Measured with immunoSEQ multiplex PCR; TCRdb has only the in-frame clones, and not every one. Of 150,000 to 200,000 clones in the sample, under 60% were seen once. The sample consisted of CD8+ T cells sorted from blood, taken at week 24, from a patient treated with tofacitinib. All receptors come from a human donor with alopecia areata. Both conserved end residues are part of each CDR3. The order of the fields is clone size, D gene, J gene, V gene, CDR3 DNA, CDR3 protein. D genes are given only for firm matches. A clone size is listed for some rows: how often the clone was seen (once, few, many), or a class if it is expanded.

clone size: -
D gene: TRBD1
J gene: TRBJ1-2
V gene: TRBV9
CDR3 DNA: TGTGCCAGCAGCGTAGCCCTAGCTTTGGGACAGGGACCTGACTATGGCTACACCTTC
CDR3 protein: CASSVALALGQGPDYGYTF

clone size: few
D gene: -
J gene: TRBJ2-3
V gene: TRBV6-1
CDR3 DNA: TGTGCCAGCAGTGAAGTCCTGACGTCCGATACGCAGTATTTT
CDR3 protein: CASSEVLTSDTQYF

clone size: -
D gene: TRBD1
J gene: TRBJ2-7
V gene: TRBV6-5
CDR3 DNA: TGTGCCAGCAGCCGACAGGGCATCTACGAGCAGTACTTC
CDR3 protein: CASSRQGIYEQYF

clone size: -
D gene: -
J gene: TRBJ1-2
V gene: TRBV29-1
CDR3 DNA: TGCAGCGTTGAAGATCCGGGGGGGTTAGCTAACTATGGCTACACCTTC
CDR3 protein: CSVEDPGGLANYGYTF

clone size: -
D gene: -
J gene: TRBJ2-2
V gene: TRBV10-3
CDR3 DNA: TGTGCCATCAGTGGACCAGGGTACCCGAACACCGGGGAGCTGTTTTTT
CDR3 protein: CAISGPGYPNTGELFF

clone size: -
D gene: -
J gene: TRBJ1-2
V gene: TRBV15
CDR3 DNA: TGTGCCACCAGCAGAGATAGGGTAGCCGAAGTGTCTGGCTACACCTTC
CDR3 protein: CATSRDRVAEVSGYTF

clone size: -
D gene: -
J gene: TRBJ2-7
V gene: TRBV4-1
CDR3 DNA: TGCGCCAGCAGCCAAGAAGACGGTGTGAGCTCCTACGAGCAGTACTTC
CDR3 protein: CASSQEDGVSSYEQYF

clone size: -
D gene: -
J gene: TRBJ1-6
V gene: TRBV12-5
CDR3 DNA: TGTGCTAGTGGCGACATTGCCAGGGGACCCCTCCACTTT
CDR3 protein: CASGDIARGPLHF

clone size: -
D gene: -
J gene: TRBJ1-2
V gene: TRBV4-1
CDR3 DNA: TGCGCCAGCAGGGGCGCAAGCTCGGACCCTAACTTC
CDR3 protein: CASRGASSDPNF

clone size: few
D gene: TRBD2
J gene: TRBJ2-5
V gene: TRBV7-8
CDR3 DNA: TGTGCCAGCAGCCTTCTGACTAGCAGAGAGACCCAGTACTTC
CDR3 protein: CASSLLTSRETQYF

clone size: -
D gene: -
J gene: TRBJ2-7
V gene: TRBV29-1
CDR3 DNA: TGCAGCGTTGCGGCTGACACCCCCTACGAGCAGTACTTC
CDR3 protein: CSVAADTPYEQYF

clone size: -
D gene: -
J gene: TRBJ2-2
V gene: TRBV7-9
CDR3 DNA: TGTGCCAGCATTCCGGATTACCCGAACACCGGGGAGCTGTTTTTT
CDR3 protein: CASIPDYPNTGELFF

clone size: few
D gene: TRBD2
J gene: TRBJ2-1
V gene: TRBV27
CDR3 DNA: TGTGCCAGCAGTTTGCAACTAGCGGGGGTGCACAATGAGCAGTTCTTC
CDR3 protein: CASSLQLAGVHNEQFF

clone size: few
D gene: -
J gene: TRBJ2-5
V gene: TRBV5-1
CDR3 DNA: TGCGCCAGCAGCTATGGACGTATGCTTCATGGGGAGACCCAGTACTTC
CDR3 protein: CASSYGRMLHGETQYF

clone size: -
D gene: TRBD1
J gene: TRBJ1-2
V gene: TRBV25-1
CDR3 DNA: TGTGCCAGCAGTGATTCGGGACAGCACTATGGCTACACCTTC
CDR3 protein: CASSDSGQHYGYTF

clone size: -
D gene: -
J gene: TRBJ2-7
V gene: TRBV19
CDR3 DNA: TGTGCCAGTAGTATAAAGGCGGGCTCCTACGAGCAGTACTTC
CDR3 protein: CASSIKAGSYEQYF

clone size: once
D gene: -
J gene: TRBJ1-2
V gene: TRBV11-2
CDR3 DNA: TGTGCCAGCAGCGAGGGGGGCGGCTACACCTTC
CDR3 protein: CASSEGGGYTF

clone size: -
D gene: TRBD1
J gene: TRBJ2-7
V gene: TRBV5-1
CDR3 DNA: TGCGCCAGCAGCCGGACAGGGGGCGTCTACGAGCAGTACTTC
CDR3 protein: CASSRTGGVYEQYF

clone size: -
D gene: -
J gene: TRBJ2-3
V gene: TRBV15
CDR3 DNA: TGTGCCACCCTACGGCGTACGCAGTATTTT
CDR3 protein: CATLRRTQYF

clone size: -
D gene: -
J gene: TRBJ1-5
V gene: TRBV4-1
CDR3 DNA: TGCGCCAGCAGCCGTAATCTGGGTAGCAATCAGCCCCAGCATTTT
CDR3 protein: CASSRNLGSNQPQHF

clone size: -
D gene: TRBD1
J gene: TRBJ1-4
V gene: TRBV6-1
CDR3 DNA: TGTGCCAGCAGTCGAGACAGGGGAAGTGGAGAAAAACTGTTTTTT
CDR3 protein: CASSRDRGSGEKLFF

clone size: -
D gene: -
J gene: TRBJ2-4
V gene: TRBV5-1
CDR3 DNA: TGCGCCAGCAGCTTGGGCGAGTCGGCCAAAAACATTCAGTACTTC
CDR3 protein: CASSLGESAKNIQYF

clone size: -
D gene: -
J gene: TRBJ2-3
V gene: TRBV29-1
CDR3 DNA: TGCAGCGTTGAGGGGCTGGCAGATACGCAGTATTTT
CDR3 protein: CSVEGLADTQYF

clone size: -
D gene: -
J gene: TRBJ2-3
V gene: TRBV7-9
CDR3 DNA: TGTGCCAGCAGCTTAGGCGGCCTTTCAGATACGCAGTATTTT
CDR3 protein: CASSLGGLSDTQYF

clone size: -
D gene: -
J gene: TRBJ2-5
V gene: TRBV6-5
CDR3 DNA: TGTGCCAGCCGACATTTTACGGGTGGTCGGGAGACCCAGTACTTC
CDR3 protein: CASRHFTGGRETQYF

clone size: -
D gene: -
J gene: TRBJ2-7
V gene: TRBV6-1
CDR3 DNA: TGTGCCAGCAGTGATGGAGGGACAGAGGGCTACGAGCAGTACTTC
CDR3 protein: CASSDGGTEGYEQYF

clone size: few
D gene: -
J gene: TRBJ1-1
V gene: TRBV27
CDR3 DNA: TGTGCCAGCAGTTCCCTTCCGAGGACTGAAGCTTTCTTT
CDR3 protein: CASSSLPRTEAFF

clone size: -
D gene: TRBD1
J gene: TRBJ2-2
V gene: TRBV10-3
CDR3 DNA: TGTGCCATCAGTGGGCCGACAGGGGAGAACACCGGGGAGCTGTTTTTT
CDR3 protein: CAISGPTGENTGELFF

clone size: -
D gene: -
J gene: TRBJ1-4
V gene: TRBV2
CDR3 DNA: TGTGCCAGCCGAATGGGCCGGGGTGAAAAACTGTTTTTT
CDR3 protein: CASRMGRGEKLFF

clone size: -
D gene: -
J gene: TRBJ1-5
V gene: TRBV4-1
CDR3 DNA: TGCGCCAGCAGCCGCGGGGGGCTCAATTCAGGGCCCCAGCATTTT
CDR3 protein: CASSRGGLNSGPQHF

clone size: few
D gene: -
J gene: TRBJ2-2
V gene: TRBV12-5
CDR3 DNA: TGTGCTAGTGGTTCCGACATCCTCCTACCCACCGGGGAGCTGTTTTTT
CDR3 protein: CASGSDILLPTGELFF

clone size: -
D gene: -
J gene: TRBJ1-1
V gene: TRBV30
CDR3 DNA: TGTGCCTGGAGTGTACTAGGGAACACTGAAGCTTTCTTT
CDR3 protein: CAWSVLGNTEAFF

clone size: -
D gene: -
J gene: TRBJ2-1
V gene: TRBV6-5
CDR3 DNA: TGTGCCACAACGACACCACCCAATGAGCAGTTCTTC
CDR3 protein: CATTTPPNEQFF

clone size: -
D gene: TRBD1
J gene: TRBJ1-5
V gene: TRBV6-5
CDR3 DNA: TGTGCCAGCAGTCGGACAGGCGCCAATCAGCCCCAGCATTTT
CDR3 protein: CASSRTGANQPQHF

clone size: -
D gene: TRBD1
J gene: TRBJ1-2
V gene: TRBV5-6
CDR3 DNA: TGTGCCAGCAGCGAGGGGACAGGGATACCCTATGGCTACACCTTC
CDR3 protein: CASSEGTGIPYGYTF

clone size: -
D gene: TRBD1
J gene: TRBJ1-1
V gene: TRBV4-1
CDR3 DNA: TGCGCCAGCAGTCTAGACAGGGGGATGAACACTGAAGCTTTCTTT
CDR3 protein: CASSLDRGMNTEAFF

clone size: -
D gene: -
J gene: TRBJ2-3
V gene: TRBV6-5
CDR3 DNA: TGTGCCAGCAGTTACATCTTGGGGGGCTCAGATACGCAGTATTTT
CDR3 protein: CASSYILGGSDTQYF

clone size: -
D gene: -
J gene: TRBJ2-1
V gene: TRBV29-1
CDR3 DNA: TGCAGCGTTGAATTCCGCAATGAGCAGTTCTTC
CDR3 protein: CSVEFRNEQFF

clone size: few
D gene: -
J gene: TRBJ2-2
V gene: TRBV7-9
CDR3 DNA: TGTGCCAGCAGCTTAGCGGCAGCCACCGACACCGGGGAGCTGTTTTTT
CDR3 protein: CASSLAAATDTGELFF

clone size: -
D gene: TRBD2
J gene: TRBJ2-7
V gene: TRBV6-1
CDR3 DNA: TGTGCCAGCAGTGACCGAATAGCGGGGGCCTACGAGCAGTACTTC
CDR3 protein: CASSDRIAGAYEQYF

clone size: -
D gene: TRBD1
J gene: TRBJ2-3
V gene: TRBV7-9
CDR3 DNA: TGTGCCAGCAGCCCGGGACAGTCCACAGATACGCAGTATTTT
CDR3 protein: CASSPGQSTDTQYF

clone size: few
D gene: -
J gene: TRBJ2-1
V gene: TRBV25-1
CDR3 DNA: TGTGCCAGCAGTCCTATTCCGGGGAATGAGCAGTTCTTC
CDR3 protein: CASSPIPGNEQFF

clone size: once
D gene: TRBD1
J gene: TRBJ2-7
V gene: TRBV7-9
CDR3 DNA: TGTGCCAGCAGCTCCCCGGGACAGGGATACGAGCAGTACTTC
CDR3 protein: CASSSPGQGYEQYF

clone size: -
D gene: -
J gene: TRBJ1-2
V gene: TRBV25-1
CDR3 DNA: TGTGCCAGCAGTGAATTGTCGGATAACTATGGCTACACCTTC
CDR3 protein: CASSELSDNYGYTF

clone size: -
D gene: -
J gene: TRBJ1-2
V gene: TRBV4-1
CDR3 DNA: TGCGCCAGCAGGGTCGGGAGAGATGGCTACACCTTC
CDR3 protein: CASRVGRDGYTF

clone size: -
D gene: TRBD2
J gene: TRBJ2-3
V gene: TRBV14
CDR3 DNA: TGTGCCAGCGCCCGGTCGGGGGAGGGCCCCTCGAAATACACAGATACGCAGTATTTT
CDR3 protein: CASARSGEGPSKYTDTQYF

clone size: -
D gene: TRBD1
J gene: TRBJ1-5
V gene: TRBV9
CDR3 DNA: TGTGCCAGCAGCCCGGGACAGGGGAGTCAGCCCCAGCATTTT
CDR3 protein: CASSPGQGSQPQHF

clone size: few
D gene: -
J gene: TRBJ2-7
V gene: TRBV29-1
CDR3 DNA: TGCAGCGTTGAAGCGGGTGCCGCCTACGAGCAGTACTTC
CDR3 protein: CSVEAGAAYEQYF

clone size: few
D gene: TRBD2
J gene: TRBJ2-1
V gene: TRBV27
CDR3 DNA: TGTGCCAGCAGTTGGGCTAGCGGGGCCGATGAGCAGTTCTTC
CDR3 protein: CASSWASGADEQFF

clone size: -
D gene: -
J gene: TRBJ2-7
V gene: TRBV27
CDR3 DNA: TGTGCCAGCAGTTTACACAGCCTTTACGAGCAGTACTTC
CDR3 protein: CASSLHSLYEQYF